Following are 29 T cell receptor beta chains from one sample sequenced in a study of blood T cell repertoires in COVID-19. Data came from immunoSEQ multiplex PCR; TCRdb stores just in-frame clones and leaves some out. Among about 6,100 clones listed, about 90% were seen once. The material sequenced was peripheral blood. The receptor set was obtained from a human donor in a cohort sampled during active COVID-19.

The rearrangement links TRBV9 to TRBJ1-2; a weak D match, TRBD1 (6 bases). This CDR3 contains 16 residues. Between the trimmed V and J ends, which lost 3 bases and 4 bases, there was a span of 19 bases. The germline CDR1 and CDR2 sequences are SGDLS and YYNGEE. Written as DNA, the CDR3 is TGTGCCAGCAGCGCGGGGAATGGGCTAGGGGGCTATGGCTACACCTTC. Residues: CASSAGNGLGGYGYTF.

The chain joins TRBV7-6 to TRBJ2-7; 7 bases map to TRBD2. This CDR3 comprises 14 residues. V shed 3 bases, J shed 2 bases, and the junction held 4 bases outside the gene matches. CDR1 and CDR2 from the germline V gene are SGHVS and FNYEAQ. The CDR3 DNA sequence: TGTGCCAGCAGCTTCGGGGAGGGGCCCTACGAGCAGTACTTC. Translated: CASSFGEGPYEQYF.

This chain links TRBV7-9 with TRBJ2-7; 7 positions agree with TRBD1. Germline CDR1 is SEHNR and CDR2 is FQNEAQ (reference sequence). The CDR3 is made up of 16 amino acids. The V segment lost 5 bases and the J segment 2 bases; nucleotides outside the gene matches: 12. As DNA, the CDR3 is TGTGCCAGCAGCCCTCTCCCGGGACAGCGAACCTACGAGCAGTACTTC. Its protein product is CASSPLPGQRTYEQYF.

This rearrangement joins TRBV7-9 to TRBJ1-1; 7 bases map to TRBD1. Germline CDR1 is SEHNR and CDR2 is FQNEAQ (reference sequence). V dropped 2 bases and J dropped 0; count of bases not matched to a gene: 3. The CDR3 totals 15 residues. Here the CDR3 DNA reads TGTGCCAGCAGCTTACACAGGGGTCTGAACACTGAAGCTTTCTTT. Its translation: CASSLHRGLNTEAFF.

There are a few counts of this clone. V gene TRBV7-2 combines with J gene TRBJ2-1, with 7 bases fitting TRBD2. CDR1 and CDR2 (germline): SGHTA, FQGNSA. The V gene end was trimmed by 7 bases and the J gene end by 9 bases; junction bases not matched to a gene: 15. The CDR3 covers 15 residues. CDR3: CASIVLPGGVSEQFF. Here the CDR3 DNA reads TGTGCCAGCATCGTCCTCCCGGGGGGAGTAAGTGAGCAGTTCTTC.

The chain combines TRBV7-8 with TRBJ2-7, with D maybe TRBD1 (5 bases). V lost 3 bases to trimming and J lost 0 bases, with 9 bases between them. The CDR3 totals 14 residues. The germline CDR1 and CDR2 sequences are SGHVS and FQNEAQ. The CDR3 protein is CASSFGQYSYEQYF. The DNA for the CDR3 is TGTGCCAGCAGCTTTGGACAATACTCCTACGAGCAGTACTTC.

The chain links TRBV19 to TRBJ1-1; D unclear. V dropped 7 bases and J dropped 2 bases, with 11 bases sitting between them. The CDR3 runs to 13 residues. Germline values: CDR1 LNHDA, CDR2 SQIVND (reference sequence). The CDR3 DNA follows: TGTGCCAGTACTCGGACGGGAAACACTGAAGCTTTCTTT. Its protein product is CASTRTGNTEAFF.

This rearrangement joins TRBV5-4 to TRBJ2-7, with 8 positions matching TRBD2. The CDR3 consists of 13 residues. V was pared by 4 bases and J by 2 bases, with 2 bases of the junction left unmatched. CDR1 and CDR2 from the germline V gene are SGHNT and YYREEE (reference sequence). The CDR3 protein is CASSPGLAYEQYF. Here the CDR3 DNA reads TGTGCCAGCAGCCCGGGACTAGCCTACGAGCAGTACTTC.

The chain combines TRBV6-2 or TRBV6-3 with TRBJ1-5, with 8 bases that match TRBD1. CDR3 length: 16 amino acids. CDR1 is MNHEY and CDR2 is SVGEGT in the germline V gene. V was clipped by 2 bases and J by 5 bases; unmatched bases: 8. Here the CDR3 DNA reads TGTGCCAGCAGTTACACGGGACAGGCGAGGTATCAGCCCCAGCATTTT. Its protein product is CASSYTGQARYQPQHF.

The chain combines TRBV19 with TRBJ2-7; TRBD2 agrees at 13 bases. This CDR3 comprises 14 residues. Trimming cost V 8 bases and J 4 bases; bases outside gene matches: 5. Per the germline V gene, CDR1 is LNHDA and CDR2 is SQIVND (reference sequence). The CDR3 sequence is CASSRTSGGYEQYF. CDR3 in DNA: TGTGCCAGTTCCAGGACTAGCGGGGGATACGAGCAGTACTTC.

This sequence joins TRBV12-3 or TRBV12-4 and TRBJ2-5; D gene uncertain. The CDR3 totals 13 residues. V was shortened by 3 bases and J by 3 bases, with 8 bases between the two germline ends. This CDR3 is CASSFPGKETQYF. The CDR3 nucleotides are TGTGCCAGCAGTTTTCCAGGAAAAGAGACCCAGTACTTC.

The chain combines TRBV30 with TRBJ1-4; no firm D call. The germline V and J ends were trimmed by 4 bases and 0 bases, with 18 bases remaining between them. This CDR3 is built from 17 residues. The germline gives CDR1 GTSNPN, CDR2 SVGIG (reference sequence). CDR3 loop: CAWTSGQAYATNEKLFF. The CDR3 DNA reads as TGTGCCTGGACCAGTGGCCAGGCATATGCAACTAATGAAAAACTGTTTTTT.

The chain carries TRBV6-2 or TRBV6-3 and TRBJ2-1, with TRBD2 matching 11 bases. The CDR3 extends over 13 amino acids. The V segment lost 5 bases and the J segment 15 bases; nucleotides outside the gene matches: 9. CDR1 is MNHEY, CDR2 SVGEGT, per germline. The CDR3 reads CASSKGTSGVAFF. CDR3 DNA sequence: TGTGCCAGCAGTAAGGGGACTAGCGGAGTTGCGTTCTTC.

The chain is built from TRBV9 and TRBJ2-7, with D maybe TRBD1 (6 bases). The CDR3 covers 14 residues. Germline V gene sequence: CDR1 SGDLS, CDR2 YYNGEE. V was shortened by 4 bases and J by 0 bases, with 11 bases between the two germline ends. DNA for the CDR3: TGTGCCAGCAGCCCCGGGACATCCTCCTACGAGCAGTACTTC. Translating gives CASSPGTSSYEQYF.

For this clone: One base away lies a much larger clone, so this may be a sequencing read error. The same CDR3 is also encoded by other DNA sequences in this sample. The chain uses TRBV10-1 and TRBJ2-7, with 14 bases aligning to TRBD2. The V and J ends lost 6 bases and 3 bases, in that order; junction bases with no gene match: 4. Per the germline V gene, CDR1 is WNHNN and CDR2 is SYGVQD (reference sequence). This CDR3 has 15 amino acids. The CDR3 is CASRAGLAGGYEQYF. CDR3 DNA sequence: TGCGCCAGCAGGGCAGGACTAGCGGGAGGCTACGAGCAGTACTTC.

The CDR3 reads CASSQGPLGQSAQGFF. DNA for the CDR3: TGTGCCAGCAGCCAAGGTCCCTTAGGACAGAGCGCACAGGGCTTCTTT. The chain employs TRBV14 and TRBJ1-1, with D tentatively TRBD1 (6 bases). This CDR3 contains 16 residues. V gave up 1 base and J gave up 14 bases, with 26 bases separating them. In germline, CDR1 is SGHDN, CDR2 FVKESK.

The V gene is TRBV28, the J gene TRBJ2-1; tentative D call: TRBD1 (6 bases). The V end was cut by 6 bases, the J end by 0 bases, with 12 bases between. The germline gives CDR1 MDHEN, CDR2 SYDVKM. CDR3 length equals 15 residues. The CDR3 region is CASSWTVSSYNEQFF. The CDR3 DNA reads TGTGCCAGCAGCTGGACAGTAAGCTCCTACAATGAGCAGTTCTTC.

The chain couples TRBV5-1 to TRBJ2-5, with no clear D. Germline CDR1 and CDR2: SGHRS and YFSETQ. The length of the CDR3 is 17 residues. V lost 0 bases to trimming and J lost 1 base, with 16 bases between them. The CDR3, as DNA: TGCGCCAGCAGCTTGGCGCCGGGTCTTAAGAGCCAAGAGACCCAGTACTTC. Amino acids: CASSLAPGLKSQETQYF. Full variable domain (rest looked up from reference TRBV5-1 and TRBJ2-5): KAGVTQTPRYLIKTRGQQVTLSCSPISGHRSVSWYQQTPGQGLQFLFEYFSETQRNKGNFPGRFSGRQFSNSRSEMNVSTLELGDSALYLCASSLAPGLKSQETQYFGPGTRLLVL.

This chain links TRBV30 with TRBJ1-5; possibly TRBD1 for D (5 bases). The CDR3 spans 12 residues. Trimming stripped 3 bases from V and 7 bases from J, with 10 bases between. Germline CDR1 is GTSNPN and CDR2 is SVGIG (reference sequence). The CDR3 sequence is CAWSREGQPQHF. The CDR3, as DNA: TGTGCCTGGAGCAGGGAGGGCCAGCCCCAGCATTTT.

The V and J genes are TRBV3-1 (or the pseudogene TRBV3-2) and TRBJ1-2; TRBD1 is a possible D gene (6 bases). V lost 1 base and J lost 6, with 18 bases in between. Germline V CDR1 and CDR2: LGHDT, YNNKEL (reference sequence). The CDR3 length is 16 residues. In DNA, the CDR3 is TGTGCCAGCAGCCAAGCCGGGCAGGGGCTCGTCGATGGCTACACCTTC. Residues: CASSQAGQGLVDGYTF.

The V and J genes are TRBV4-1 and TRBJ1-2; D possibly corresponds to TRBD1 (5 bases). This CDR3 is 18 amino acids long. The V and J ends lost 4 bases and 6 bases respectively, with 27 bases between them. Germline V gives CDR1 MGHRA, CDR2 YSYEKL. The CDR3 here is CASSLSLTGGVAIDGYTF. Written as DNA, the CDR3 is TGCGCCAGCAGCCTTTCCTTAACAGGTGGAGTGGCTATTGATGGCTACACCTTC.

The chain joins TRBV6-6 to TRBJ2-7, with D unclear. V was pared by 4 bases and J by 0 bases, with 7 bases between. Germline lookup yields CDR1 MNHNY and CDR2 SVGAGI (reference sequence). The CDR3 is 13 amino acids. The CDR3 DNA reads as TGTGCCAGCAGTTCCTGGAGCTCCTACGAGCAGTACTTC. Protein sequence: CASSSWSSYEQYF.

CDR3 sequence: CASTPGQGSYGYTF. As DNA, the CDR3 is TGTGCCAGCACCCCCGGGCAGGGAAGCTATGGCTACACCTTC. The chain has TRBV2 and TRBJ1-2, with D perhaps TRBD1 (5 bases). This CDR3 spans 14 amino acids. Trimming cost V 7 bases and J 4 bases, with 16 bases left between them. Germline CDR1 and CDR2: SNHLY and FYNNEI.

The CDR3 sequence is CAISEHRRGQPQHF. CDR3 nucleotides: TGTGCCATCAGTGAGCATCGGAGAGGGCAGCCCCAGCATTTT. The chain recombines TRBV10-3 with TRBJ1-5, with unresolved D. Per germline, CDR1 ENHRY and CDR2 SYGVKD. The CDR3 is 14 amino acids. Trimming pared 2 bases from V and 7 bases from J, leaving 12 bases between.

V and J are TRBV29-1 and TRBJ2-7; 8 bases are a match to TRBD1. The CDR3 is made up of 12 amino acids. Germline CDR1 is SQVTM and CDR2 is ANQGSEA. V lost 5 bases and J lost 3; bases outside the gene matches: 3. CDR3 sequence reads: CSVRQGYYEQYF. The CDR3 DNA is TGCAGCGTTCGACAGGGGTACTACGAGCAGTACTTC.

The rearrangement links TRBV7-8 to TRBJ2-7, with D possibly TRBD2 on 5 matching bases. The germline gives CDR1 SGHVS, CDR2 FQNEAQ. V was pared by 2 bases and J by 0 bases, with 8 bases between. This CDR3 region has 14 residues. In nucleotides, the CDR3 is TGTGCCAGCAGCTTAAGCGGCAGCTCCTACGAGCAGTACTTC. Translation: CASSLSGSSYEQYF.

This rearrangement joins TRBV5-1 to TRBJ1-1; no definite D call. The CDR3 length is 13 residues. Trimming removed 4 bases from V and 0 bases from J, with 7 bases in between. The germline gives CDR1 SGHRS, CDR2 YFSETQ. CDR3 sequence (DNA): TGCGCCAGCAGCGGCGGATTGAACACTGAAGCTTTCTTT. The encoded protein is CASSGGLNTEAFF.

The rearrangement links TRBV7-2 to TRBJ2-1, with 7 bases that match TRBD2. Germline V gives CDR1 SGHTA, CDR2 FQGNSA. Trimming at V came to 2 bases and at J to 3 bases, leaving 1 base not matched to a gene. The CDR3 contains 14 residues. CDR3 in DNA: TGTGCCAGCAGCTTACTAGCGGACTACAATGAGCAGTTCTTC. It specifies CASSLLADYNEQFF. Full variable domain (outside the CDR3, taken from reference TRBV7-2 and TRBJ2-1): GAGVSQSPSNKVTEKGKDVELRCDPISGHTALYWYRQSLGQGLEFLIYFQGNSAPDKSGLPSDRFSAERTGGSVSTLTIQRTQQEDSAVYLCASSLLADYNEQFFGPGTRLTVL.

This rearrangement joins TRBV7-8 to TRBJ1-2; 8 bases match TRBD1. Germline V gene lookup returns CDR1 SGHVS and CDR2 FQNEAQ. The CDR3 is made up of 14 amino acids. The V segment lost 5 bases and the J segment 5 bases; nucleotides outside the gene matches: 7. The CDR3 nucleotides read TGTGCCAGCAGCCCAGGACAGGGAACATATGGCTACACCTTC. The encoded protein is CASSPGQGTYGYTF.